Listed below are T cell receptor beta chains from one sample, sequenced in a study of beta chain features in type 1 diabetes. Generated by immunoSEQ multiplex PCR, the TCRdb table keeps only in-frame clones and is missing some. Altogether some 700,000 clones are present, around an eighth being singletons, with the ten largest covering 0.022%. The sequenced material came from naive CD4+ T cells from blood. The receptor set was obtained from a man aged 18 to 29 with type 1 diabetes. CDR3s include the opening cysteine and the closing phenylalanine or tryptophan. D genes are given only for firm matches. Not every row has a clone size; where given, it reads once, few, many or a size class.

TRBV2	-	TRBJ1-6	-	CASSERQASVSPLHF	TGTGCCAGCAGTGAAAGGCAGGCCTCTGTTTCACCCCTCCACTTT
TRBV13	-	TRBJ1-6	-	CASSQEGASPLHF	TGTGCCAGCAGCCAAGAAGGAGCCTCACCCCTCCACTTT
TRBV5-6	-	TRBJ1-2	-	CASRGQDYGYTF	TGTGCCAGCAGAGGGCAGGACTATGGCTACACCTTC
TRBV13	-	TRBJ1-1	few	CASSKGTRIMNTEAFF	TGTGCCAGCAGCAAGGGAACCAGGATCATGAACACTGAAGCTTTCTTT
TRBV15	-	TRBJ2-2	-	CATSREAPTTGELFF	TGTGCCACCAGCAGAGAGGCCCCTACCACCGGGGAGCTGTTTTTT
TRBV30	-	TRBJ2-3	few	CAWNPRPPDTQYF	TGTGCCTGGAATCCGAGACCCCCAGATACGCAGTATTTT
TRBV7-9	-	TRBJ1-5	-	CASSVGNQPQHF	TGTGCCAGCAGCGTAGGAAATCAGCCCCAGCATTTT
TRBV18	-	TRBJ1-2	-	CASSPGDGGYTF	TGTGCCAGCTCACCGGGGGATGGTGGCTACACCTTC
TRBV2	-	TRBJ1-4	few	CASRVEATNEKLFF	TGTGCCAGCAGGGTCGAGGCAACTAATGAAAAACTGTTTTTT
TRBV19	TRBD1	TRBJ1-2	few	CASTEHKTGGAGFYGYTF	TGTGCCAGTACCGAACACAAGACAGGGGGCGCTGGGTTCTATGGCTACACCTTC
TRBV7-2	-	TRBJ1-5	-	CASSPELNQPQHF	TGTGCCAGCAGCCCTGAACTTAATCAGCCCCAGCATTTT
TRBV29-1	-	TRBJ2-2	few	CSVGRGWNTGELFF	TGCAGCGTGGGACGGGGGTGGAACACCGGGGAGCTGTTTTTT
TRBV19	-	TRBJ1-3	few	CASSFGEFGPSGNTIYF	TGTGCCAGTTCCTTCGGGGAGTTCGGACCGTCTGGAAACACCATATATTTT
TRBV28	TRBD2	TRBJ2-5	-	CASSSSGGEETQYF	TGTGCCAGCAGTTCCAGCGGGGGGGAAGAGACCCAGTACTTC
TRBV30	-	TRBJ1-1	many	CAWSFWGLGEAFF	TGTGCCTGGAGTTTTTGGGGACTGGGTGAAGCTTTCTTT
TRBV29-1	-	TRBJ1-1	few	CSGTSKMNTEAFF	TGCAGCGGTACGTCCAAAATGAACACTGAAGCTTTCTTT
TRBV29-1	-	TRBJ1-2	-	CSVDGGSWGYTF	TGCAGCGTAGATGGGGGCTCATGGGGCTACACCTTC
TRBV9	-	TRBJ2-1	-	CASSPAVGGYNEQFF	TGTGCCAGCAGCCCCGCGGTTGGAGGTTACAATGAGCAGTTCTTC
TRBV6-6	-	TRBJ1-3	-	CASLNSGNTIYF	TGTGCCAGCCTTAACTCTGGAAACACCATATATTTT
TRBV14	-	TRBJ2-5	-	CASSQDFVETQYF	TGTGCCAGCAGCCAAGACTTTGTAGAGACCCAGTACTTC
TRBV7-2	-	TRBJ2-2	-	CASSLLWGGELFF	TGTGCCAGCAGCTTGCTTTGGGGTGGGGAGCTGTTTTTT
TRBV6-6	TRBD1	TRBJ1-6	once	CASRDDRERAPLHF	TGTGCCAGCAGGGATGACAGGGAGAGAGCACCCCTCCACTTT
TRBV29-1	-	TRBJ1-2	-	CSIEAGRGYTF	TGCAGCATTGAAGCAGGGAGGGGCTACACCTTC
TRBV6-5	TRBD2	TRBJ2-1	few	CASSSTGLAENEQFF	TGTGCCAGCAGTTCCACGGGACTAGCGGAGAATGAGCAGTTCTTC
TRBV5-6	TRBD1	TRBJ2-7	few	CASSPGQGAAYEQYF	TGTGCCAGCAGCCCTGGACAGGGGGCGGCCTACGAGCAGTACTTC
TRBV5-1	TRBD2	TRBJ2-2	-	CASSLGLAANTGELFF	TGCGCCAGCAGCCTGGGACTAGCGGCGAACACCGGGGAGCTGTTTTTT
TRBV6-1	TRBD1	TRBJ2-3	-	CASSEEGAYTDTQYF	TGTGCCAGCAGTGAAGAGGGGGCCTACACAGATACGCAGTATTTT
TRBV29-1	-	TRBJ2-1	few	CSVEIQDMYNEQFF	TGCAGCGTTGAAATTCAGGACATGTACAATGAGCAGTTCTTC
TRBV5-4	TRBD1	TRBJ1-2	few	CASSFPGQGNYGYTF	TGTGCCAGCAGTTTCCCGGGACAGGGGAACTATGGCTACACCTTC
TRBV29-1	TRBD1	TRBJ1-3	few	CSVVPGQELSGNTIYF	TGCAGCGTCGTCCCGGGACAGGAACTCTCTGGAAACACCATATATTTT
TRBV2	TRBD2	TRBJ2-3	few	CASSPLAGGTDTQYF	TGTGCCAGCAGCCCACTAGCGGGGGGCACAGATACGCAGTATTTT
TRBV6-1	TRBD2	TRBJ2-1	-	CASRGLVPREQFF	TGTGCCAGCAGGGGACTAGTGCCTCGGGAGCAGTTCTTC
TRBV4-1	-	TRBJ1-5	few	CASSQESPVGPQHF	TGCGCCAGCAGCCAAGAGTCTCCGGTTGGGCCCCAGCATTTT
TRBV27	-	TRBJ2-2	few	CASSFAGPGELFF	TGTGCCAGCAGTTTTGCGGGCCCCGGGGAGCTGTTTTTT
TRBV23-1	TRBD1	TRBJ2-1	many	CASSRIRQGQPTSNNEQFF	TGCGCCAGCAGCCGAATTCGACAGGGCCAGCCTACATCCAACAATGAGCAGTTCTTC
TRBV30	-	TRBJ1-1	-	CAWRTGLNTEAFF	TGTGCCTGGAGGACGGGGTTGAACACTGAAGCTTTCTTT
TRBV6-5	TRBD1	TRBJ1-4	-	CASSRTGEGKLFF	TGTGCCAGCAGTAGGACAGGGGAAGGAAAACTGTTTTTT
TRBV5-6	-	TRBJ1-2	-	CASSLDVLRGYTF	TGTGCCAGCAGCTTGGACGTTTTGCGGGGCTACACCTTC
TRBV28	-	TRBJ1-2	-	CASSLRQGGYTF	TGTGCCAGCAGTTTAAGGCAAGGTGGCTACACCTTC
TRBV30	-	TRBJ1-4	few	CAWSVVSRGEKLFF	TGTGCCTGGAGTGTGGTATCCCGGGGGGAAAAACTGTTTTTT
TRBV19	-	TRBJ1-2	few	CASSTYRMTNYGYTF	TGTGCCAGTAGTACCTACAGGATGACTAACTATGGCTACACCTTC
TRBV6-4	-	TRBJ2-3	-	CASSDSGRTDTQYF	TGTGCCAGCAGTGACTCGGGCCGCACAGATACGCAGTATTTT
TRBV7-2	TRBD2	TRBJ2-1	-	CASSRGLARPGGDEQFF	TGTGCCAGCAGCCGAGGACTAGCGCGCCCGGGAGGCGATGAGCAGTTCTTC
TRBV2	-	TRBJ1-2	-	CASSARSYGYTF	TGTGCCAGCAGTGCCAGATCCTATGGCTACACCTTC
TRBV29-1	TRBD1	TRBJ2-7	-	CSVAGTETYEQYF	TGCAGCGTTGCCGGGACAGAGACCTACGAGCAGTACTTC
TRBV27	-	TRBJ2-1	-	CASSPHGYFGRFF	TGTGCCAGCAGTCCCCACGGGTATTTTGGAAGGTTCTTC
TRBV7-2	TRBD1	TRBJ1-5	-	CASRNLGGVQPQHF	TGTGCCAGCAGGAATTTAGGGGGCGTTCAGCCCCAGCATTTT
TRBV7-8	-	TRBJ2-7	-	CASGGRSYEQYF	TGTGCCAGCGGGGGTCGCTCCTACGAGCAGTACTTC
TRBV30	-	TRBJ2-2	-	CAWKEAPRGTGELFF	TGTGCCTGGAAGGAGGCTCCCCGAGGGACCGGGGAGCTGTTTTTT
TRBV29-1	-	TRBJ2-7	few	CSVELQGYEQYF	TGCAGCGTTGAGTTACAGGGCTACGAGCAGTACTTC
TRBV6-5	-	TRBJ1-1	few	CASSTLLEAFF	TGTGCCAGCAGTACCTTACTGGAAGCTTTCTTT
TRBV29-1	-	TRBJ1-2	few	CSVEGIANYGYTF	TGCAGCGTTGAAGGGATAGCTAACTATGGCTACACCTTC
TRBV30	-	TRBJ1-5	few	CAWAPGDQPQHF	TGTGCCTGGGCCCCCGGGGATCAGCCCCAGCATTTT
TRBV13	-	TRBJ1-2	-	CASSLSSLGLRDYGYTF	TGTGCCAGCAGCTTATCCTCACTCGGGTTAAGGGACTATGGCTACACCTTC
TRBV5-1	TRBD1	TRBJ1-2	few	CASSPATGDYGYTF	TGCGCCAGCAGCCCCGCGACAGGGGACTATGGCTACACCTTC
TRBV2	TRBD1	TRBJ2-5	few	CASSLQGAGETQYF	TGTGCCAGCAGTTTACAGGGGGCAGGGGAGACCCAGTACTTC